The 16 T cell receptor beta chains below were found in one sample sequenced in a study of siplizumab effects on memory and regulatory T cells. This table comes from immunoSEQ multiplex PCR, and its TCRdb copy is limited to in-frame clones, with some not included. The top ten hold about 0.75% of the sample, which has some 99,000 clones, 92% seen once. Specimen: Tregs sorted from blood. The receptors originated from a human donor in good health.

The rearrangement uses TRBV5-6 and TRBJ1-2; D call uncertain. CDR3 length equals 13 residues. V lost 4 bases and J 1 base, leaving 8 bases between the germline ends. The germline V gene encodes CDR1 SGHDT and CDR2 YYEEEE. CDR3 amino acids: CASSVQNNYGYTF. The CDR3 coding sequence is TGTGCCAGCAGCGTACAGAATAACTATGGCTACACCTTC. Drawing the rest from reference TRBV5-6 and TRBJ1-2, the complete variable domain is DAGVTQSPTHLIKTRGQQVTLRCSPKSGHDTVSWYQQALGQGPQFIFQYYEEEERQRGNFPDRFSGHQFPNYSSELNVNALLLGDSALYLCASSVQNNYGYTFGSGTRLTVV.

This clone was recorded only once. This chain uses TRBV9 with TRBJ2-7; no clear D. V was pared by 0 bases and J by 7 bases, with 11 bases between. In germline, CDR1 is SGDLS, CDR2 YYNGEE. This CDR3 is built from 13 residues. This chain's CDR3 is CASSVDIVAEQYF. The CDR3 DNA sequence: TGTGCCAGCAGCGTAGACATAGTTGCGGAGCAGTACTTC.

This chain uses TRBV7-9 with TRBJ2-7, with D possibly being TRBD2 (5 bases). The CDR3 totals 16 residues. V lost 5 bases and J lost 0, with 17 bases in between. Germline CDR1 and CDR2: SEHNR and FQNEAQ (reference sequence). CDR3 sequence (DNA): TGTGCCAGCAGCCCTATTCGGGGAAGGAGCTCCTACGAGCAGTACTTC. Translation: CASSPIRGRSSYEQYF.

J is TRBJ2-1 and V is TRBV20-1; the D is unclear. V was pared by 6 bases and J by 6 bases, with 6 bases between. CDR3 length: 10 residues. Germline loops: CDR1 DFQATT, CDR2 SNEGSKA (reference sequence). The CDR3, as DNA: TGCAGTGCGCCACTCAATGAGCAGTTCTTC. As protein: CSAPLNEQFF.

The chain joins TRBV18 to TRBJ2-5, with D unresolved. The germline V and J ends were trimmed by 0 bases and 5 bases, with 13 bases remaining between them. CDR3 length: 15 residues. The germline CDR1 and CDR2 sequences are KGHSH and LQKENI. The CDR3 DNA sequence: TGTGCCAGCTCACCACCGAGCAGAAGCTCCGAGACCCAGTACTTC. Translated: CASSPPSRSSETQYF.

The chain links TRBV10-3 to TRBJ2-7, with 9 bases that match TRBD1. Germline values: CDR1 ENHRY, CDR2 SYGVKD. V dropped 7 bases and J dropped 2; count of bases not matched to a gene: 3. The CDR3 length is 13 residues. The CDR3 loop reads CAITGDRAYEQYF. The CDR3 DNA reads as TGTGCCATCACCGGGGACAGGGCCTACGAGCAGTACTTC.

The V and J genes are TRBV6-1 and TRBJ1-5, with TRBD1 matching over 8 bases. V dropped 4 bases and J dropped 3; count of bases not matched to a gene: 8. The CDR3 is 16 residues long. The germline gives CDR1 MNHNS, CDR2 SASEGT. This CDR3 is CASSGFMTGANQPQHF. DNA for the CDR3: TGTGCCAGCAGTGGGTTTATGACAGGGGCCAATCAGCCCCAGCATTTT.

The chain uses TRBV5-1 and TRBJ1-1, with D hard to call. CDR3 length: 15 residues. V lost 4 bases to trimming and J lost 3 bases, with 16 bases between them. Germline CDR1 SGHRS, CDR2 YFSETQ. DNA for the CDR3: TGCGCCAGCAGCCTACAGACGGGGTGGGACACTGAAGCTTTCTTT. Its translation: CASSLQTGWDTEAFF.

There are a few counts of this clone. CDR3 in amino acids: CASSAGISNQPQHF. The CDR3 region has the DNA TGTGCCAGCAGTGCAGGGATTAGCAATCAGCCCCAGCATTTT. The chain combines TRBV6-1 with TRBJ1-5; tentative D call: TRBD1 (5 bases). Germline lookup yields CDR1 MNHNS and CDR2 SASEGT. V dropped 4 bases and J dropped 0 bases, with 7 bases sitting between them. This CDR3 region has 14 residues.

V is TRBV5-8 and J is TRBJ1-4, with D hard to call. Trimming took off 1 base at V and 0 bases at J, with 13 bases between the two ends. CDR3 size: 17 residues. Germline CDR1 and CDR2: SGHTS and YDEGEE. The CDR3, as DNA: TGTGCCAGCAGCTTGAATATTAACCCCGCAACTAATGAAAAACTGTTTTTT. It yields the protein CASSLNINPATNEKLFF. Combining the CDR3 with reference TRBV5-8 and TRBJ1-4 gives the whole variable domain EAGVTQSPTHLIKTRGQQATLRCSPISGHTSVYWYQQALGLGLQFLLWYDEGEERNRGNFPPRFSGRQFPNYSSELNVNALELEDSALYLCASSLNINPATNEKLFFGSGTQLSVL.

This chain links TRBV5-6 with TRBJ2-7; D gene uncertain. This CDR3 has 12 residues. V was pared by 5 bases and J by 0 bases, with 6 bases between. Germline V lookup: CDR1 SGHDT, CDR2 YYEEEE. CDR3 sequence (DNA): TGTGCCAGCAGGGGGTCCTCCTACGAGCAGTACTTC. It translates to CASRGSSYEQYF. Drawing the rest from reference TRBV5-6 and TRBJ2-7, the complete variable domain is DAGVTQSPTHLIKTRGQQVTLRCSPKSGHDTVSWYQQALGQGPQFIFQYYEEEERQRGNFPDRFSGHQFPNYSSELNVNALLLGDSALYLCASRGSSYEQYFGPGTRLTVT.

The chain couples TRBV5-1 to TRBJ2-1; tentatively, D is TRBD2 (5 bases). The germline gives CDR1 SGHRS, CDR2 YFSETQ. Trimming took off 1 base at V and 0 bases at J, with 8 bases between the two ends. The CDR3 runs 15 residues. The CDR3 DNA follows: TGCGCCAGCAGCTTGTACGGGGACTCCTACAATGAGCAGTTCTTC. It translates to CASSLYGDSYNEQFF.

The chain is built from TRBV6-6 and TRBJ2-3; a weak D match, TRBD1 (5 bases). The CDR3 has 13 amino acids. Trimming shortened V by 4 bases and J by 6 bases, and 11 bases separated the two germline ends. Germline loops: CDR1 MNHNY, CDR2 SVGAGI (reference sequence). This CDR3 is CASSFQGTDTQYF. In nucleotides, the CDR3 is TGTGCCAGCAGTTTCCAGGGTACCGATACGCAGTATTTT.

In this sample, this clone turned up a few times. This chain links TRBV2 with TRBJ1-6; D is perhaps TRBD1 (5 bases). Germline CDR1 reads SNHLY; CDR2 reads FYNNEI. This CDR3 is built from 12 residues. V lost 3 bases and J 14 bases, leaving 11 bases between the germline ends. The CDR3 DNA sequence: TGTGCCAGCAGTGAGGCAGGGCGGACCCTCCACTTT. This translates into CASSEAGRTLHF.

The rearrangement joins TRBV30 to TRBJ2-7; maybe TRBD2 (6 bases). This CDR3 is 13 amino acids long. Germline CDR1 GTSNPN, CDR2 SVGIG (reference sequence). Trimming shortened V by 3 bases and J by 3 bases, and 12 bases separated the two germline ends. The CDR3 loop reads CAWRPGSFYEQYF. In DNA form, the CDR3 reads TGTGCCTGGAGGCCCGGGAGCTTCTACGAGCAGTACTTC.

V usage is TRBV10-3 and J usage is TRBJ2-2; D uncertain. CDR3 length equals 13 residues. CDR1 and CDR2 from the germline V gene are ENHRY and SYGVKD. Trimming pared 2 bases from V and 4 bases from J, leaving 5 bases between. Here the CDR3 reads CAISEGGTGELFF. CDR3 nucleotide sequence: TGTGCCATCAGTGAGGGCGGCACCGGGGAGCTGTTTTTT.